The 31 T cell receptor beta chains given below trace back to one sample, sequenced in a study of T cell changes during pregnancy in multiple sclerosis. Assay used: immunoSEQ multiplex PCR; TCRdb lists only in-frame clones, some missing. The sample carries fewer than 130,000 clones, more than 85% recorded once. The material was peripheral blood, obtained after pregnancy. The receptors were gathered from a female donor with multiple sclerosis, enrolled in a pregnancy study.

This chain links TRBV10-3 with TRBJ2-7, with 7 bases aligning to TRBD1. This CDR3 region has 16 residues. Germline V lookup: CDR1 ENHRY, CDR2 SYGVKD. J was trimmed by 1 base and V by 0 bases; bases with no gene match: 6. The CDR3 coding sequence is TGTGCCATCAGTGAGTCGGGGACAGTAAGGTCCTACGAGCAGTACTTC. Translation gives CAISESGTVRSYEQYF.

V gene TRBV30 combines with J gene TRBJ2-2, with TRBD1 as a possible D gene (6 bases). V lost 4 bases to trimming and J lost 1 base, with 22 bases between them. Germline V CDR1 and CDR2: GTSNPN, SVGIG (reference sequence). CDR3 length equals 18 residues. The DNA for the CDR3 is TGTGCCTGGACCGCTGACGGAAACCGGGACAAGAACACCGGGGAGCTGTTTTTT. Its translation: CAWTADGNRDKNTGELFF.

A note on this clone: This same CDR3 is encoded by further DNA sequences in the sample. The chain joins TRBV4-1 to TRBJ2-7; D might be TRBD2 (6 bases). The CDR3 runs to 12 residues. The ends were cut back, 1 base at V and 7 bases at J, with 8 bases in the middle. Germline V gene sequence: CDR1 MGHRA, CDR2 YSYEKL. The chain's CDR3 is CASSQVGGEQYF. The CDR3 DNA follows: TGCGCCAGCAGCCAAGTTGGAGGGGAGCAGTACTTC.

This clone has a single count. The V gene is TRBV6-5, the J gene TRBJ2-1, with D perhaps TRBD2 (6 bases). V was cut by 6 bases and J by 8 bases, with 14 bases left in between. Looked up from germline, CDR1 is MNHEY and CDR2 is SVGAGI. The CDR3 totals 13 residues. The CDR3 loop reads CASSQIIADEQFF. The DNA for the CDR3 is TGTGCCAGCAGCCAAATCATAGCGGATGAGCAGTTCTTC.

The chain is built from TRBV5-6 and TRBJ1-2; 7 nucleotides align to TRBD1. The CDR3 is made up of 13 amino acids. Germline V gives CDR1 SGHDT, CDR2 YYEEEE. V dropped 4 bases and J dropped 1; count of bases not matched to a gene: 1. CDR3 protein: CASSRDSNYGYTF. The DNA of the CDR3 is TGTGCCAGCAGCCGGGACAGTAACTATGGCTACACCTTC.

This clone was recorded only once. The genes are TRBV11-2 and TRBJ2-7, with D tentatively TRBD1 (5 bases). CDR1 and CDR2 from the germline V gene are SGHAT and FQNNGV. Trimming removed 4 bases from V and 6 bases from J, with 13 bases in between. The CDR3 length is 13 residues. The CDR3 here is CASSSVGPGEQYF. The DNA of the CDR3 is TGTGCCAGCAGCTCAGTGGGGCCGGGCGAGCAGTACTTC.

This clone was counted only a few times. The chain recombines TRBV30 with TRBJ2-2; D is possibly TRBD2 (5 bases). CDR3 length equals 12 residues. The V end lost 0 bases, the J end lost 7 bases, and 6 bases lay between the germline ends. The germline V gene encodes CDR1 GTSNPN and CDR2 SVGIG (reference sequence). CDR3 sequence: CAWSVGSGELFF. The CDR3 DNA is TGTGCCTGGAGTGTAGGGAGCGGGGAGCTGTTTTTT.

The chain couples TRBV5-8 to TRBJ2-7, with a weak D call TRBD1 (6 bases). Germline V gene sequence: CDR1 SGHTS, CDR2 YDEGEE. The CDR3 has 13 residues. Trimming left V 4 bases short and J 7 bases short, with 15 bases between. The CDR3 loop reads CASSVKTGWEQYF. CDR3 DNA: TGTGCCAGCAGCGTAAAGACAGGCTGGGAGCAGTACTTC.

CDR3 loop: CASTELAGAYNEQFF. CDR3 in DNA: TGTGCCAGTACCGAACTAGCGGGTGCCTACAATGAGCAGTTCTTC. This chain connects TRBV19 to TRBJ2-1; 9 nucleotides agree with TRBD2. Germline V lookup: CDR1 LNHDA, CDR2 SQIVND (reference sequence). V was clipped by 7 bases and J by 2 bases; unmatched bases: 6. The CDR3 sequence is 15 residues long.

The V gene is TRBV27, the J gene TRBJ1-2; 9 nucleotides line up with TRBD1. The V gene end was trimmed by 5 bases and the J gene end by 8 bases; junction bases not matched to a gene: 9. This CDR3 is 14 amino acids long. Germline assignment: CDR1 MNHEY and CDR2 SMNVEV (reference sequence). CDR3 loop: CASSGDRELTGYTF. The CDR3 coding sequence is TGTGCCAGCAGTGGGGACAGGGAGCTGACGGGCTACACCTTC.

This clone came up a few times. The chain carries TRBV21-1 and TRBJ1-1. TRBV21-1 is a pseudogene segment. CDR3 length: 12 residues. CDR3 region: CASSPPGYEAFF. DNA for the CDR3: TGTGCCAGCAGCCCTCCGGGTTATGAAGCTTTCTTT.

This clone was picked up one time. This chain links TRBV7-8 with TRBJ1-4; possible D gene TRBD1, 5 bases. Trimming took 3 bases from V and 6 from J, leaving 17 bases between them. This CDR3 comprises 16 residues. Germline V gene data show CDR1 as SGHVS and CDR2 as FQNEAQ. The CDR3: CASSFEQRGLYEKLFF. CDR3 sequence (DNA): TGTGCCAGCAGCTTTGAGCAAAGGGGACTGTATGAAAAACTGTTTTTT.

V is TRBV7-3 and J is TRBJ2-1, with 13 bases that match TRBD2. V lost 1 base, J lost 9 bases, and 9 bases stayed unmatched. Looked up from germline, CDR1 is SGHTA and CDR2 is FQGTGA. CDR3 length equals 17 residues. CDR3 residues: CASSLMSPTSGGFEQFF. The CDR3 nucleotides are TGTGCCAGCAGCTTAATGAGTCCGACTAGCGGGGGGTTTGAGCAGTTCTTC. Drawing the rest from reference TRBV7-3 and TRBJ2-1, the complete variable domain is GAGVSQTPSNKVTEKGKYVELRCDPISGHTALYWYRQSLGQGPEFLIYFQGTGAADDSGLPNDRFFAVRPEGSVSTLKIQRTERGDSAVYLCASSLMSPTSGGFEQFFGPGTRLTVL.

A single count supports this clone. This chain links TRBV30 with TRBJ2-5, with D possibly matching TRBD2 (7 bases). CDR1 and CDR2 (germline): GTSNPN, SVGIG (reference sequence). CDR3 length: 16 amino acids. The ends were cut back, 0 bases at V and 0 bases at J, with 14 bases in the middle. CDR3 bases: TGTGCCTGGAGTGTAATTCAGGGGACTAACCAAGAGACCCAGTACTTC. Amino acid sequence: CAWSVIQGTNQETQYF.

CDR3 sequence reads: CASSLVRGALPGYTF. The DNA for the CDR3 is TGCGCCAGCAGCTTGGTTCGGGGGGCGTTGCCTGGCTACACCTTC. V usage is TRBV5-1 and J usage is TRBJ1-2, with a weak D call TRBD1 (6 bases). The CDR3 contains 15 residues. CDR1 and CDR2 (germline): SGHRS, YFSETQ. V lost 0 bases and J 7 bases, leaving 16 bases between the germline ends.

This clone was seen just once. Here the CDR3 reads CASRTASSTDTQYF. The CDR3 DNA sequence: TGTGCCAGTAGGACAGCCTCTAGCACAGATACGCAGTATTTT. The chain combines TRBV18 with TRBJ2-3; D might be TRBD1 (6 bases). Germline-derived CDR1 and CDR2 are KGHSH and LQKENI. The CDR3 is 14 residues long. Trimming pared 9 bases from V and 0 bases from J, leaving 13 bases between.

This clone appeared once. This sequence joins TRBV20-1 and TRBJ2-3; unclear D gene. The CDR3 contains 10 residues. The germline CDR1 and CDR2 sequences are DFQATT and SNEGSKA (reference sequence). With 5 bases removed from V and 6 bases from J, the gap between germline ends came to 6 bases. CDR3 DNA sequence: TGCAGTGCTCAACAGGATACGCAGTATTTT. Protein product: CSAQQDTQYF.

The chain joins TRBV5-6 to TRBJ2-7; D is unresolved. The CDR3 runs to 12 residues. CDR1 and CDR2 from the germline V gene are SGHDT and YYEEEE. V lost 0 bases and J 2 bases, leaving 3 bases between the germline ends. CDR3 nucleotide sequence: TGTGCCAGCAGCTTGGGCGCCTACGAGCAGTACTTC. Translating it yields CASSLGAYEQYF.

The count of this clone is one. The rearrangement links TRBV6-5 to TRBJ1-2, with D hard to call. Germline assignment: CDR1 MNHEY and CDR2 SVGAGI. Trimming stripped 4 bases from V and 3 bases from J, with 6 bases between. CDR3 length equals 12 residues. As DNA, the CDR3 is TGTGCCAGCAGTTCGCGGGACTATGGCTACACCTTC. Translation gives CASSSRDYGYTF.

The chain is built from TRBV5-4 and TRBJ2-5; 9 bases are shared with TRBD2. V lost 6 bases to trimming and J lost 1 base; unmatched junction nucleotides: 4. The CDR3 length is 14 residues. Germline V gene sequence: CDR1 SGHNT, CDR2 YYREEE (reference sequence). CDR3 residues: CASNSGGLQETQYF. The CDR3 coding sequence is TGTGCCAGCAATAGCGGGGGCCTCCAAGAGACCCAGTACTTC.

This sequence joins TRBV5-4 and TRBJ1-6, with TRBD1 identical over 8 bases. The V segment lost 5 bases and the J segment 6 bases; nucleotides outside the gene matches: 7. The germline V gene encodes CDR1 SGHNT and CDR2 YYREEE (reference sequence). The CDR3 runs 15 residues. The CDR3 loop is CASRPDRAINSPLHF. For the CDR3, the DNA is TGTGCCAGCAGGCCGGACAGGGCTATTAATTCACCCCTCCACTTT.

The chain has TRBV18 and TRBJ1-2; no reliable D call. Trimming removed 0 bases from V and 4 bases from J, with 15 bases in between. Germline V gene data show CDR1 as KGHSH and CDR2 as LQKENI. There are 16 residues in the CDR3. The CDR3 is CASSPPSMGGGYGYTF. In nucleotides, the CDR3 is TGTGCCAGCTCACCACCCTCTATGGGAGGCGGCTATGGCTACACCTTC.

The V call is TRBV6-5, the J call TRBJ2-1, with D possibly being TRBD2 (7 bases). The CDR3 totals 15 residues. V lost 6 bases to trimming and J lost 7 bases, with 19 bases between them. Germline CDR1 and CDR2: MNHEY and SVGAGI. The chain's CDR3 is CASRGAGTTGNEQFF. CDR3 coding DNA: TGTGCCAGCAGGGGAGCGGGGACAACCGGGAATGAGCAGTTCTTC.

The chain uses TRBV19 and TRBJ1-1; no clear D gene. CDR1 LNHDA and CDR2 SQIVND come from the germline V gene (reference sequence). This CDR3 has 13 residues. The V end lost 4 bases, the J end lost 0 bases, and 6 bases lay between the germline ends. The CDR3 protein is CASSKQLNTEAFF. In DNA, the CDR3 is TGTGCCAGTAGTAAACAATTGAACACTGAAGCTTTCTTT.

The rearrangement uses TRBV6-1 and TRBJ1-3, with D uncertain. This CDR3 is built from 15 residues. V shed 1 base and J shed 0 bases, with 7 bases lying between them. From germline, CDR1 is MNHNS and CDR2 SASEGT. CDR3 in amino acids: CASSEESSSGNTIYF. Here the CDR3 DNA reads TGTGCCAGCAGTGAAGAGAGCTCCTCTGGAAACACCATATATTTT.

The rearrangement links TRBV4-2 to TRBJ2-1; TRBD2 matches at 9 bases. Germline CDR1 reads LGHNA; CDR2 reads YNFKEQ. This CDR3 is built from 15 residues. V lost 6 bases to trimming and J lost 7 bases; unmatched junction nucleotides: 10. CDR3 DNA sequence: TGTGCCAGCAGGCGCCGCGGGGGGGAGGGGAATGAGCAGTTCTTC. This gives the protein CASRRRGGEGNEQFF.

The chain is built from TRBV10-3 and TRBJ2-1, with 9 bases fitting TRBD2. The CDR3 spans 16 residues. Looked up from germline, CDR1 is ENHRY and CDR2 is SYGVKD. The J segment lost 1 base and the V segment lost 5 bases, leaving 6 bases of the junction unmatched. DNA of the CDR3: TGTGCCATCAGTAGACCCAGCGGGGGGTCCTACAATGAGCAGTTCTTC. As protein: CAISRPSGGSYNEQFF.

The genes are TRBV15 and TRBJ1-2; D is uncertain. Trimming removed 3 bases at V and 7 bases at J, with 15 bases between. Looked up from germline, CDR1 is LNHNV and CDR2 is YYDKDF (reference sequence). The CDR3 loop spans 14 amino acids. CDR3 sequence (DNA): TGTGCCACCAGCAGGGCCCTCGCGGGGAGTGGCTACACCTTC. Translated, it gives CATSRALAGSGYTF.

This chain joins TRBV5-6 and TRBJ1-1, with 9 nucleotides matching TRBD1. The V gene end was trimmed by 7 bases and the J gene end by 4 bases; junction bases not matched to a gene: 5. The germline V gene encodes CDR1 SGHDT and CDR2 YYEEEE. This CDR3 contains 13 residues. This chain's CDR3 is CASEGTGSTEAFF. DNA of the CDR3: TGTGCCAGCGAAGGGACAGGGTCCACTGAAGCTTTCTTT. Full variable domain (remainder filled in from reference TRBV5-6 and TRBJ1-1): DAGVTQSPTHLIKTRGQQVTLRCSPKSGHDTVSWYQQALGQGPQFIFQYYEEEERQRGNFPDRFSGHQFPNYSSELNVNALLLGDSALYLCASEGTGSTEAFFGQGTRLTVV.

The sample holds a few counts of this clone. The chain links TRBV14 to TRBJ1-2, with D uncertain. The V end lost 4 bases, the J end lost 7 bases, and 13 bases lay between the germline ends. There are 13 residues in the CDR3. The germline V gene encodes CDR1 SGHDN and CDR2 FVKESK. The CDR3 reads CASSLQAGSGYTF. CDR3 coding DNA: TGTGCCAGCAGCCTCCAAGCGGGGTCTGGCTACACCTTC.

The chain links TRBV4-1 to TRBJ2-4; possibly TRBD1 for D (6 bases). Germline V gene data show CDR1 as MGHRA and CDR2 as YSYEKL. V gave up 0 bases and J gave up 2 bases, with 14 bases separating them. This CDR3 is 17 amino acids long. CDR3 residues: CASSQDPTGLTKNIQYF. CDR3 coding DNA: TGCGCCAGCAGCCAAGACCCCACAGGGCTCACCAAAAACATTCAGTACTTC.